The following is a T cell receptor (beta chain) sequence with its context. It has no known antigen specificity. Base qualities are not recorded, but no much larger clone differs from it by a single base. This specimen belongs to a study of shared clonotypes between healthy human individuals (TCRdb year 2020). For the wider study: Three men and a couple of women, aged 18 to 49 years, made up the cohort. For each donor, CD4 naive and CD4 memory were each given three plates, CD8 naive was given two plates, and CD8 memory was given one plate. To estimate repertoire size and how much clonotype sharing occurs between individuals, the study deeply sequenced the blood TCR repertoires of about five healthy adults. To increase sequencing depth and limit assay-specific biases, TCR repertoire library preparation and sequencing were carried out by different laboratories using diverse techniques. Per donor, leukapheresis produced somewhere between about 0.94 and 9 billion PBMCs.

What the authors observed across the whole study: Roughly 5% of naive CD4, more than 3% of naive CD8, around 2.3% of memory CD4, and more than 0.35% of memory CD8 clonotypes were shared across several donors. Incomplete sequencing was indicated by rarefaction of sorted-subset datasets, despite the large sequencing depth. Sampling was restricted to blood, and TCR repertoires in tissues likely differ from the TCR repertoires found in blood. Naive subsets generally had larger estimated clonotype richness than memory subsets did. Based on pairwise subsampling, the degree of clonotype sharing among donors was expected to be affected by sequencing depth. Higher generation probabilities were observed for clonotypes shared by all four sorted-subset donors than for non-shared clonotypes. The small number of donors limited the genetic and exposure-history diversity represented.

Using the deep immunoSEQ assay, multiplex PCR amplified TCR CDR3 regions from genomic DNA. Genomic DNA extracted from each cell subset was distributed evenly over all wells of several immunoSEQ 96-well plates, and each plate served as one replicate. For sorted subsets, roughly 200 ng genomic DNA, equal to about 30,000 T cell genomes, was loaded into each replicate PCR. The purified libraries were quantified using a Qubit 3.0 fluorometer, sized with a Bioanalyzer 2100, and then quantified again using the KAPA Library Quantification kit. Every immunoSEQ 96-well plate was sequenced on a separate single-read 150-cycle Illumina NextSeq 550 flow cell. As for how the authors treated the data: Because the immunoSEQ output included only junctional sequences and no quality scores, the filtering could not be the same as the filtering used for full-length reads. To assign V/J genes and CDR3, sequences were annotated against IMGT germline references using PyIR, a Python wrapper for IgBLAST v1.9. Reads were removed for weak V/J assignments (E-value above 1e-6), missing CDR3, stop codons, out-of-frame junctions, or ambiguous translated residues. V3J clonotypes were defined as sequences sharing the same inferred V gene, J gene, and CDR3 amino acid sequence. Percentage overlap between repertoires was calculated by dividing the number of shared unique clonotypes by the size of the smaller repertoire. Three approaches were used to assess repertoire richness: RTK rarefaction, the Chao1 estimator, and Recon v2.1 estimates of unobserved clonotypes. OLGA was used to compute generation probabilities for all TCRbeta clonotypes that the gDNA method yielded from several donors. The clones in this table, taken by TCRdb from immuneACCESS, are in-frame only. Not every clone is retained; where verified, under half of the shortfall comes from an unresolved V gene, and the cause of the rest is unknown. V and J calls plus clone size are reproduced from that table; the DNA served to infer D and trimming. Present in this sample are about 2,200,000 clones, roughly 91% of which were seen just once. Clones ranked in the top ten supply approximately 1.7% of the sample.

Per the germline V gene, KGHSH is the CDR1 and LQKENI is the CDR2. The CDR3, from cysteine to phenylalanine, totals 13 residues. The only DNA kept is the CDR3, 39 bases in frame from the first base. Germline trimming amounts to 3 bases on V and 7 bases on J, with 3 as the count of junction bases outside the gene matches. CD8 naive samples were CD45RO-negative cells positively selected for CCR7, giving a CD45RA+CCR7+ population that excluded TemRA cells. Donors were healthy HIV-negative adults with no recently reported acute infections or vaccinations. All donors were Caucasian adults living in Nashville, Tennessee, USA. After blood collection by leukapheresis, PBMCs were isolated using Ficoll-Histopaque density gradient centrifugation and then cryopreserved in the vapor phase of liquid nitrogen. Analytical flow cytometry was used to check the purity and quantity of every magnetically sorted T cell population. From each sorted fraction, genomic DNA was isolated and quantified by UV absorbance on a Nanodrop 2000c.

The clonotype comes from a young man in good health. Some clones in this sample may be carry-over from other donors' samples. Rearrangement joined TRBV18 to TRBJ2-1, with 7 junctional bases fitting TRBD1. The material sequenced was naive CD8+ T cells from PBMCs. The cell subset or site tag for this specimen amounts to: CD45RA+CCR7+. The bases read TGTGCCAGCTCACCGGACAGGACGAATGAGCAGTTCTTC. This gives the protein CASSPDRTNEQFF. Where the CDR3 stops, the reference TRBV18 and TRBJ2-1 genes take over; the full variable domain is NAGVMQNPRHLVRRRGQEARLRCSPMKGHSHVYWYRQLPEEGLKFMVYLQKENIIDESGMPKERFSAEFPKEGPSILRIQQVVRGDSAAYFCASSPDRTNEQFFGPGTRLTVL.